These 19 T cell receptor beta chains were sequenced from one sample in a study of T cell repertoires in cytomegalovirus infection. MiXCR was run by TCRdb on the reads, yielding one entry per CDR3 protein. The sample lists a few hundred thousand distinct CDR3 sequences, approximately 15% occurring once. Sequencing was carried out using CD8+ T cells from PBMCs. Receptor source: a human donor in good health (CMV status not recorded). Some clones in this sample may be carry-over from other donors' samples.

This clonotype was counted at least ten times. The rearrangement uses TRBV7-2 and TRBJ2-5; D unresolved. V lost 1 base, J lost 5 bases, and 14 bases lay in between. CDR1 and CDR2 from the germline V gene are SGHTA and FQGNSA. The CDR3 totals 15 residues. CDR3 sequence: CASSLGSSRSETQYF. In DNA form, the CDR3 reads TGTGCCAGCAGCTTAGGATCATCGCGGTCGGAGACCCAGTACTTC. The whole variable domain, filled in from reference TRBV7-2 and TRBJ2-5, reads GAGVSQSPSNKVTEKGKDVELRCDPISGHTALYWYRQSLGQGLEFLIYFQGNSAPDKSGLPSDRFSAERTGGSVSTLTIQRTQQEDSAVYLCASSLGSSRSETQYFGPGTRLLVL.

This rearrangement joins TRBV29-1 to TRBJ1-1; 7 nucleotides line up with TRBD1. J lost 7 bases, V lost 3 bases, and 5 bases had no gene match. The V gene's germline CDR1 is SQVTM and CDR2 ANQGSEA. This CDR3 contains 12 residues. The CDR3 spells CSVDTGTVEAFF. The CDR3 nucleotides are TGCAGCGTTGATACCGGGACAGTTGAAGCTTTCTTT.

J is TRBJ2-1 and V is TRBV5-4; 9 positions match TRBD1. V was pared by 5 bases and J by 7 bases, with 10 bases of the junction left unmatched. Germline CDR1 is SGHNT and CDR2 is YYREEE (reference sequence). This CDR3 region has 15 residues. DNA for the CDR3: TGTGCCAGCAGAGTCACAGGGGGCCCCCCTAATGAGCAGTTCTTC. It codes for CASRVTGGPPNEQFF.

This clonotype was seen more than once but under ten times. A much larger clonotype is one base distant, so this may be a read error. This chain connects TRBV7-8 to TRBJ2-7; D remains unclear. The CDR3 is 13 amino acids. In germline, CDR1 is SGHVS, CDR2 FQNEAQ. The DNA of the CDR3 is TGTGCCGGCAGCTGGCGCCCCTCCTACGAGCAGTACTTC. Its translation: CAGSWRPSYEQYF.

This clonotype has just a few counts. The chain carries TRBV5-4 and TRBJ2-5, with D unclear. Germline lookup yields CDR1 SGHNT and CDR2 YYREEE (reference sequence). This CDR3 has 15 amino acids. Trimming took 0 bases from V and 5 from J, leaving 14 bases between them. CDR3 sequence (DNA): TGTGCCAGCAGCTTGGAGCCAAATCCTGTTGAGACCCAGTACTTC. Its protein is CASSLEPNPVETQYF.

There are a few counts of this clonotype. The genes are TRBV6-2 or TRBV6-3 and TRBJ2-1; no clear D gene. CDR3 size: 12 residues. V gave up 2 bases and J gave up 10 bases, with 9 bases separating them. CDR1 and CDR2 (germline): MNHEY, SVGEGT. CDR3: CASSYPVGEQFF. CDR3 coding DNA: TGTGCCAGCAGTTACCCCGTAGGAGAGCAGTTCTTC.

This clonotype showed up many times. The rearrangement links TRBV7-2 to TRBJ2-7; unclear D gene. V dropped 5 bases and J dropped 6 bases, with 11 bases sitting between them. Germline-derived CDR1 and CDR2 are SGHTA and FQGNSA. The CDR3 spans 12 residues. CDR3: CASSPRSTEQYF. The DNA for the CDR3 is TGTGCCAGCAGCCCCCGCTCAACCGAGCAGTACTTC.

This clonotype was picked up many times. The chain carries TRBV7-6 and TRBJ2-3; tentative D call: TRBD2 (5 bases). There are 16 residues in the CDR3. The V and J ends lost 5 bases and 1 base respectively, with 16 bases between them. Germline V CDR1 and CDR2: SGHVS, FNYEAQ. The CDR3 protein is CASSADLSGGTDTQYF. Here the CDR3 DNA reads TGTGCCAGCAGCGCTGACTTGAGCGGAGGCACAGATACGCAGTATTTT.

This clonotype has more than one count but fewer than ten. The chain is built from TRBV28 and TRBJ2-7; tentative D call: TRBD1 (5 bases). From germline, CDR1 is MDHEN and CDR2 SYDVKM. The V gene lost 2 bases and the J gene lost 5 bases, with 13 bases spanning the gap. The CDR3 contains 14 residues. The CDR3 spells CASSLRTRLHEQYF. The DNA for the CDR3 is TGTGCCAGCAGTTTAAGGACAAGATTACACGAGCAGTACTTC. The whole variable domain, filled in from reference TRBV28 and TRBJ2-7, reads DVKVTQSSRYLVKRTGEKVFLECVQDMDHENMFWYRQDPGLGLRLIYFSYDVKMKEKGDIPEGYSVSREKKERFSLILESASTNQTSMYLCASSLRTRLHEQYFGPGTRLTVT.

There are many counts of this clonotype. The rearrangement joins TRBV7-3 to TRBJ1-2; no definite D call. CDR1 and CDR2 (germline): SGHTA, FQGTGA. CDR3 length: 14 residues. Trimming stripped 5 bases from V and 3 bases from J, with 13 bases between. The CDR3 protein is CASSPTEGDYGYTF. CDR3 in DNA: TGTGCCAGCAGCCCAACTGAGGGAGACTATGGCTACACCTTC.

This clonotype has more than one count but fewer than ten. The chain recombines TRBV7-9 with TRBJ2-2; 7 nucleotides align to TRBD2. This CDR3 has 15 amino acids. Germline-derived CDR1 and CDR2 are SEHNR and FQNEAQ (reference sequence). V was clipped by 4 bases and J by 6 bases; unmatched bases: 8. CDR3 bases: TGTGCCAGCAGCTCTGGGACTATTCCTGCCGGGGAGCTGTTTTTT. Its protein product is CASSSGTIPAGELFF.

Only a few counts were recorded for this clonotype. The chain carries TRBV20-1 and TRBJ1-4; possible D gene TRBD1, 5 bases. V dropped 7 bases and J dropped 4 bases, with 16 bases sitting between them. Germline CDR1 and CDR2: DFQATT and SNEGSKA (reference sequence). The CDR3 contains 14 residues. DNA for the CDR3: TGCAGTGTCCTTCCGGGGGTCCTTAATGAAAAACTGTTTTTT. This translates into CSVLPGVLNEKLFF.

The sample holds many counts of this clonotype. The chain is built from TRBV7-8 and TRBJ1-2; no clear D gene. There are 15 residues in the CDR3. V was pared by 5 bases and J by 2 bases, with 15 bases between. Germline V gene data show CDR1 as SGHVS and CDR2 as FQNEAQ. CDR3 in amino acids: CASSGNLGSNYGYTF. In nucleotides, the CDR3 is TGTGCCAGCAGCGGTAATTTGGGCTCAAACTATGGCTACACCTTC.

There are many counts of this clonotype. This sequence joins TRBV7-6 and TRBJ2-7, with a possible D match to TRBD1 (5 bases). This CDR3 comprises 16 residues. Deletions cut 5 bases from V and 1 base from J, with 18 bases between. Germline values: CDR1 SGHVS, CDR2 FNYEAQ. The CDR3 spells CASSPTAAGPSYEQYF. CDR3 nucleotides: TGTGCCAGCAGCCCAACGGCGGCAGGGCCTTCCTACGAGCAGTACTTC. Full variable domain (missing parts from reference TRBV7-6 and TRBJ2-7): GAGVSQSPRYKVTKRGQDVALRCDPISGHVSLYWYRQALGQGPEFLTYFNYEAQQDKSGLPNDRFSAERPEGSISTLTIQRTEQRDSAMYRCASSPTAAGPSYEQYFGPGTRLTVT.

The sample holds many counts of this clonotype. The CDR3 bases are TGTGCCAGCAGCCAACTCTACAGTGACAATGAGCAGTTCTTC. Protein sequence: CASSQLYSDNEQFF. J is TRBJ2-1 and V is TRBV7-8, with D unclear. The CDR3 spans 14 residues. The V end was cut by 5 bases, the J end by 5 bases, with 13 bases between. Per the germline V gene, CDR1 is SGHVS and CDR2 is FQNEAQ.

This clonotype was seen many times. The V and J genes are TRBV12-5 and TRBJ1-1; unclear D gene. There are 13 residues in the CDR3. Germline CDR1 and CDR2: LGHNT and FRNRAP. Trimming removed 2 bases at V and 7 bases at J, with 11 bases between. The CDR3 here is CASGLSQAFEAFF. CDR3 nucleotides: TGTGCTAGTGGTTTGAGCCAGGCCTTTGAAGCTTTCTTT.

The chain carries TRBV6-2 or TRBV6-3 and TRBJ1-2; possibly TRBD1 for D (6 bases). From germline, CDR1 is MNHEY and CDR2 SVGEGT. The CDR3 consists of 14 residues. Trimming cost V 4 bases and J 2 bases, with 11 bases left between them. The CDR3 DNA reads TGTGCCAGCAGTTGGACAGACAACAACTATGGCTACACCTTC. Translation: CASSWTDNNYGYTF.

The chain has TRBV28 and TRBJ2-1; no reliable D call. V shed 8 bases and J shed 8 bases, with 22 bases lying between them. CDR1 and CDR2 from the germline V gene are MDHEN and SYDVKM. The CDR3 has 15 amino acids. CDR3 nucleotide sequence: TGTGCCAGCTACTCTGGGCGGTCCAGCGATGATGAGCAGTTCTTC. This translates into CASYSGRSSDDEQFF.

This clonotype was counted at least ten times. V gene TRBV7-9 combines with J gene TRBJ2-5; D could derive from TRBD1 or TRBD2 (5 bases each). V was cut by 5 bases and J by 1 base, with 17 bases left in between. Per the germline V gene, CDR1 is SEHNR and CDR2 is FQNEAQ (reference sequence). The CDR3 spans 16 residues. DNA for the CDR3: TGTGCCAGCAGCCATCCGACGGGGCCGATCCAAGAGACCCAGTACTTC. Translated: CASSHPTGPIQETQYF.